The 8 T cell receptor beta chains in this list originate from one sample, sequenced in a study of blood T cells in healthy people across ages. PCR was performed a second time for about 6 to 12 cycles using a sample-barcoded 5' primer and a J-beta primer mix. TCRdb recomputed calls from the 5' RACE reads with MiXCR, one row per CDR3 protein. The data contain hundreds of thousands of distinct CDR3 sequences, approximately 49% of them singletons. Sequencing was carried out using blood. These receptors all come from a woman aged 55-70 years in good health.

This chain connects TRBV5-4 to TRBJ2-3, with D perhaps TRBD2 (6 bases). The V end lost 4 bases, the J end lost 1 base, and 16 bases lay between the germline ends. CDR3 length: 16 amino acids. Germline loops: CDR1 SGHNT, CDR2 YYREEE (reference sequence). CDR3 bases: TGTGCCAGCAGCAAACTGGTGGCTAGCGGCACAGATACGCAGTATTTT. Amino acid sequence: CASSKLVASGTDTQYF.

The sample holds many counts of this clonotype. This sequence joins TRBV19 and TRBJ2-7; possibly TRBD2 for D (5 bases). The CDR3 has 13 residues. Germline V lookup: CDR1 LNHDA, CDR2 SQIVND (reference sequence). Between the trimmed V and J ends, which lost 1 base and 4 bases, there was a span of 8 bases. This CDR3 reads CASSIGGSYEQYF. CDR3 bases: TGTGCCAGTAGTATAGGTGGGAGTTACGAGCAGTACTTC.

This clonotype showed up just a few times. This sequence joins TRBV7-9 and TRBJ2-2, with 7 bases aligning to TRBD1. This CDR3 is built from 17 residues. V trimming: 0 bases; J trimming: 3 bases; junction bases outside the gene matches: 7. Germline-derived CDR1 and CDR2 are SEHNR and FQNEAQ (reference sequence). The CDR3 coding sequence is TGTGCCAGCAGCTTAGCGTCGGGGACAGCTTACACCGGGGAGCTGTTTTTT. Translated, it gives CASSLASGTAYTGELFF.

The chain couples TRBV13 to TRBJ2-2; 8 nucleotides line up with TRBD1. CDR1 is PRHDT, CDR2 FYEKMQ, per germline (reference sequence). J lost 7 bases, V lost 4 bases, and 2 bases had no gene match. The CDR3 loop spans 13 amino acids. CDR3 coding DNA: TGTGCCAGCAGCTGGACAGGGATCGGGGAGCTGTTTTTT. Translated, it gives CASSWTGIGELFF. The full variable domain, with the rest looked up from reference TRBV13 and TRBJ2-2, is AAGVIQSPRHLIKEKRETATLKCYPIPRHDTVYWYQQGPGQDPQFLISFYEKMQSDKGSIPDRFSAQQFSDYHSELNMSSLELGDSALYFCASSWTGIGELFFGEGSRLTVL.

This clonotype was seen only a few times. The J gene is TRBJ2-7, the V gene TRBV29-1; TRBD2 agrees at 9 bases. From germline, CDR1 is SQVTM and CDR2 ANQGSEA. This CDR3 has 14 amino acids. J lost 2 bases, V lost 6 bases, and 8 bases had no gene match. This CDR3 reads CSVKRSSGAYEQYF. As DNA, the CDR3 is TGCAGCGTGAAACGCTCTAGCGGGGCCTACGAGCAGTACTTC.

The gene calls are TRBV5-1 and TRBJ2-2, with TRBD1 matching 11 bases. V shed 4 bases and J 6 bases; nucleotides not matched to a gene: 2. Germline loops: CDR1 SGHRS, CDR2 YFSETQ. The CDR3 loop spans 14 amino acids. The chain's CDR3 is CASSGTGGSGELFF. In DNA form, the CDR3 reads TGCGCCAGCAGCGGGACAGGGGGTTCCGGGGAGCTGTTTTTT.

The V call is TRBV20-1, the J call TRBJ1-5; possible D gene TRBD1, 6 bases. The CDR3 is 15 residues long. V was trimmed by 7 bases and J by 0 bases, leaving 16 bases between them. Germline values: CDR1 DFQATT, CDR2 SNEGSKA (reference sequence). The CDR3 loop reads CSVNRRGYSNQPQHF. The DNA for the CDR3 is TGCAGTGTGAATCGTAGGGGGTATAGCAATCAGCCCCAGCATTTT.

This clonotype was seen once. Mismatch with germline at one junction end may stem from a read error. The chain joins TRBV9 to TRBJ2-1; possibly TRBD1 for D (5 bases). This CDR3 is 14 amino acids long. The germline V gene has CDR1 SGDLS and CDR2 YYNGEE. The CDR3 is CASSVATRVNEQFF. The CDR3 DNA is TGTGCCAGCAGCGTAGCTACCAGGGTCAATGAGCAGTTCTTT.